Listed below are T cell receptor beta chains from one sample, sequenced in a study of blood T cells in healthy people across ages. One entry per CDR3 protein, called by TCRdb with MiXCR from the 5' RACE reads. The profile shows more than 800,000 distinct CDR3 sequences, more than 35% of them singletons. The sample taken for sequencing was blood. These receptors were collected from a woman between 55 and 75 years old in good health. CDR3s include the opening cysteine and the closing phenylalanine or tryptophan. The D gene is left open where the match is weak. Clone size is shown for a subset of rows, as once, few, many or a class of expanded clone.

V gene	clone size	J gene	D gene	CDR3 DNA	CDR3 protein
TRBV20-1	few	TRBJ2-1	TRBD2	TGCAGTGCTAGGTGGCGGGAGACCTCCTACAATGAGCAGTTCTTC	CSARWRETSYNEQFF
TRBV20-1	few	TRBJ1-5	TRBD1	TGCAGTGCTAGACCCGTCGACAGGGGAGGGAATCAGCCCCAGCATTTT	CSARPVDRGGNQPQHF
TRBV6-1	few	TRBJ2-7	TRBD2	TGTGCCAGCAGTGAGGGACTAGCCCACGAGCAGTACTTC	CASSEGLAHEQYF
TRBV29-1	.	TRBJ2-1	.	TGCAGCGTTGAAGGTTTCGGTGAGCAGTTCTTC	CSVEGFGEQFF
TRBV10-3	.	TRBJ2-7	.	TGTGCCATCAGTGAGGTACAGGCTATGAGCAACGAGCAGTACTTC	CAISEVQAMSNEQYF
TRBV20-1	.	TRBJ1-2	.	TGCAGTGCTAGAGGCAAAGGCTACACCTTC	CSARGKGYTF
TRBV6-2/TRBV6-3	.	TRBJ2-5	.	TGTGCCAGCAGTGACCCGACGCTGTGGCAAGAGGCCCAGTACTTC	CASSDPTLWQEAQYF
TRBV28	.	TRBJ1-2	TRBD1	TGTGCCGGCAGTTCCGGACAGGGATGTGGCTACACCTTC	CAGSSGQGCGYTF
TRBV5-1	.	TRBJ2-7	TRBD2	TGCGCCAGCAGCCCCTTAGGGGCGGGAGAGAGCGAGCAGTACTTC	CASSPLGAGESEQYF
TRBV7-9	few	TRBJ2-4	TRBD1	TGTGCCAGCAGCCAACCCGGGACAGGGCGAAACATTCAGTACTTC	CASSQPGTGRNIQYF
TRBV7-9	.	TRBJ2-5	.	TGTGCCAGCAGCTTAGCCGGGGGCGAACCGTCCCAGTACTTC	CASSLAGGEPSQYF
TRBV18	.	TRBJ2-2	.	TGTGCCAGCTCACCGCCGGGACTCCCGACCGGGGAGCTGTTTTTT	CASSPPGLPTGELFF
TRBV7-3	many	TRBJ2-1	.	TGTGCCAGCAGCTTAAGAGGGAGCCTCTCCTACAATGAGCAGTTCTTC	CASSLRGSLSYNEQFF
TRBV3-1	.	TRBJ2-5	.	TGTGCCAGCAGCCCGCCCGGGGCCCCCTCGGGAGAGCAGTACTTC	CASSPPGAPSGEQYF
TRBV7-2	few	TRBJ2-7	.	TGTGCCAGCAGTCCAGGGGTGGCCTACGAGCAGTACTTC	CASSPGVAYEQYF
TRBV5-1	.	TRBJ1-2	.	TGCGCCAGTCAGATGACCGGGACAACTAACTATGGCTACACCTTC	CASQMTGTTNYGYTF
TRBV6-6	.	TRBJ2-7	.	TGTGCCAGCAGTTACTTTTCGGAAACCCAGTACTTC	CASSYFSETQYF
TRBV7-9	.	TRBJ2-1	TRBD1	TGTGCCAGCAGCTTAGGACAGGGTGTGTTCTTC	CASSLGQGVFF
TRBV5-1	.	TRBJ2-3	.	TGCGCCAGCAGCTTGGTTGGTCCGGGACGGGGTTCAGATACGCAGTATTTT	CASSLVGPGRGSDTQYF
TRBV5-1	.	TRBJ1-2	TRBD1	TGCGCCAGCAGCTTTTCCATAGACAGGGAAGACGGCTACACCTTC	CASSFSIDREDGYTF
TRBV29-1	.	TRBJ2-1	.	TGCAGCGTTCCCGGTCCGGGACAAGATTACAATGAGCAGTTCTTC	CSVPGPGQDYNEQFF
TRBV24-1	.	TRBJ1-5	.	TGTGCCACCTCGGACTCCGCCCTTCCCCAGCATTTT	CATSDSALPQHF
TRBV9	.	TRBJ2-1	TRBD2	TGTGCCAGCAGCGTAGAACTAGCGGGAGTTCCCTACAATGAGCAGTTCTTC	CASSVELAGVPYNEQFF
TRBV15	.	TRBJ2-7	TRBD1	TGTGCCACCGGAGTTGACAGGGGATCCTACGAGCAGTACTTC	CATGVDRGSYEQYF
TRBV27	few	TRBJ2-7	.	TGTGCCAGTCGCTGGGGGACGGGATCCTACGAGCAGTACTTC	CASRWGTGSYEQYF
TRBV29-1	once	TRBJ2-2	TRBD2	TGCAGCGTTGGGCGGGAGTCCACCGGGGAGCTGTTTTTT	CSVGRESTGELFF
TRBV20-1	.	TRBJ2-7	.	TGCAGTGCTAGAGATTCAGGGAACCCCTACGAGCAGTACTTC	CSARDSGNPYEQYF